This T cell receptor (beta chain) was documented in a study of T-cell reconstitution after alpha-beta-depleted transplantation in children. This clonotype was counted a few times. This sample's TCRbeta library carried unique molecular identifier barcodes. MiXCR was run by TCRdb on the PCR reads, yielding one entry per CDR3 protein. The data hold 640,000 or so distinct CDR3 sequences, with approximately 15% observed a single time. The source material was PBMCs from the stem cell graft donor, sampled from the stem cell graft. This sequence originates from a human donor who donated a stem cell graft to a child with acute myeloid leukemia.

The CDR3 protein is CATSKGTAVSNQPQHF. CDR3 bases: TGTGCCACCAGCAAGGGGACAGCTGTTAGCAATCAGCCCCAGCATTTT. This chain joins TRBV15 and TRBJ1-5; 7 bases match TRBD1. Germline V CDR1 and CDR2: LNHNV, YYDKDF (reference sequence). The CDR3 runs 16 residues. Trimming took 4 bases from V and 0 from J; bases not matched to a gene: 6.